This TCR beta chain was found in a study of T-cell reconstitution after alpha-beta-depleted transplantation in children. General study results and limits: Once a year had passed after transplant, T-cell counts and diversity came mostly from newly produced T cells.

The library targeted TCRbeta and was prepared with unique molecular identifiers. TCRdb processed the PCR reads anew with MiXCR; each CDR3 protein has one entry. The repertoire consists of 350,000 to 500,000 distinct CDR3 sequences, with 43% occurring once and the leading ten covering 27%. Comments on this clonotype: Antigen: not known.

This CDR3 has 16 residues. CDR1 and CDR2 (germline): SNHLY, FYNNEI. Trimming took off 4 bases at V and 1 base at J, with 16 bases between the two ends. The receptor comes from a girl aged 2-15 years with aplastic anemia, due to receive a stem cell transplant. The chain uses TRBV2 and TRBJ2-5, with unresolved D. Sequences were derived from PBMCs, sampled before TCRalphabeta/CD19-depleted stem cell transplant. The CDR3 coding sequence is TGTGCCAGCAGTGCCGGAAGGGCCAGGCTCCAAGAGACCCAGTACTTC. As protein: CASSAGRARLQETQYF.